The rows below give T cell receptor beta chains drawn from one sample of a study of OX40 agonist ivuxolimab in advanced cancers. Some clones are missing from TCRdb's copy, which holds only in-frame ones; the method was immunoSEQ multiplex PCR. Of 98,000 or so clones listed, 85% to 95% are singletons. The input for sequencing was CD4+ or CD8+ T cells sorted from blood, taken in a trial of the OX40 agonist ivuxolimab. These receptors originate from an adult with an advanced solid tumor such as melanoma, head and neck, liver or kidney cancer. Each CDR3 is given with its conserved first and last residue. Fields, in order: V gene, CDR3 protein.

>TRBV2
CASSPLRTGGFNYGYTF
>TRBV27
CASSSRLAGKYNEQFF
>TRBV2
CASRAGTGPFNSPLHF
>TRBV7-3
CASSLSNLGKLFF
>TRBV5-1
CASSLGRGLFEAFF
>TRBV27
CASSLSNRGDPRELFF
>TRBV6-1
CASRDRGENTIYF
>TRBV5-1
CASSLGDRVMNTEAFF
>TRBV7-6
CASSSNLDRGQGDTQYF
>TRBV7-9
CASTTRHEQFF
>TRBV11-2
CASSLDSLTTGVHTQYF
>TRBV9
CASSVGAGQGYNEQFF
>TRBV18
CASSPLVQETQYF
>TRBV5-1
CASSLGQETQYF
>TRBV6-1
CASNRLRDTEAFF
>TRBV18
CASSPPDGQETQYF
>TRBV10-3
CAISGPTGSYGYTF
>TRBV6-6
CASSYSETGRSTIYF
>TRBV28
CASSQRDRPDYGYTF
>TRBV7-9
CASSLLWQGKYEQYF
>TRBV7-2
CASSSHGSNYGYTF
>TRBV19
CASSISGHEAFF
>TRBV4-2
CASSQDRGPQDSGANVLTF
>TRBV30
CAWSMGQGVSPLHF
>TRBV9
CASSAGTGGYEQYF
>TRBV5-4
CASSSGGQYEQYF
>TRBV7-2
CASSTEGDGGSPQHF
>TRBV30
CAWSVTGLNTEAFF
>TRBV28
CASSLLGQGQETQYF
>TRBV6-6
CASSRQEYGYTF
>TRBV9
CASSEESSYNSPLHF
>TRBV30
CAWSAVSYEQYF
>TRBV27
CASSPGQGSGGYTF
>TRBV19
CASSESSRNTGELFF
>TRBV6-1
CASSEGGGTF
>TRBV5-1
CASSQDSYEQYF
>TRBV27
CASSPGTGRSSYEQYF
>TRBV6-5
CASTLGGPRSPLHF
>TRBV18
CASSPPVRHSSYSGNTIYF
>TRBV11-3
CASSLEIMRATADTQYF
>TRBV7-2
CASSLDMYQPQHF
>TRBV9
CASSTMGRNSGNTIYF
>TRBV6-6
CASSPRQGQSGYTF
>TRBV18
CASSPAGTSGSNEQYF
>TRBV9
CASSVELAGAGEQFF
>TRBV6-1
CASSEGQGFYEQYF
>TRBV1
CTSSRTSGTTGTNEQFF
>TRBV5-6
CASSLVRPGPDTQYF
>TRBV9
CASSVAPSGAVNSPLHF
>TRBV13
CASSTSGQGADGYTF
>TRBV7-9
CASSLTQETQYF
>TRBV7-3
CASSSQLRGTGELFF
>TRBV27
CASRPSTGQNTEAFF
>TRBV19
CASSIDTPTGGRLIAQHF
>TRBV7-3
CASSPAGRAGVDTQYF
>TRBV21-1
CASCPGRGNEKLFF
>TRBV7-8
CASSSFGSGASYEQYF
>TRBV30
CAWSVLAADTQYF